One T cell receptor (beta chain) is described in this entry. This entry belongs to a study of blood T cell repertoires in COVID-19. Study-level information: Researchers got acute and convalescent COVID-19 samples from the United States, Italy and Spain. Sample material is recorded as cDNA or gDNA derived from T cells, B-cell-depleted T cells, or PBMCs.

Original processing methods: For nucleated cells, counts were estimated from reference gene primer amplification. Clones were read by immunoSEQ multiplex PCR, and TCRdb kept only the in-frame ones, dropping some. V, J and clone size reflect that table, while D and trimming were determined from the DNA. This sample has about 160,000 clones; around 80% occur once, and the top ten carry less than 9.5%. CDR1 is GTSNPN and CDR2 is SVGIG in the germline V gene (reference sequence). Trimming shortened V by 0 bases and J by 0 bases, and 5 bases separated the two germline ends. The CDR3 is made up of 13 amino acids.

Material: peripheral blood. This TCR was recovered from a man aged 60 to 75 with acute or convalescent COVID-19. The rearrangement uses TRBV30 and TRBJ1-1, with no clear D. CDR3 amino acids: CAWSVLLNTEAFF. The CDR3 DNA sequence: TGTGCCTGGAGTGTACTCTTGAACACTGAAGCTTTCTTT.